A selection of T cell receptor beta chains follows, all from one sample in a study of siplizumab effects on memory and regulatory T cells. Assay: immunoSEQ multiplex PCR; the TCRdb copy retains only in-frame clones and omits some. The sample records 100,000 or so clones, about 90% being singletons. Sequencing input: Tregs sorted from blood. These receptors were taken from a human donor in good health. CDR3s include the opening cysteine and the closing phenylalanine or tryptophan. The order of the fields is D gene, J gene, clone size, V gene, CDR3 DNA, CDR3 protein. D genes are given only for firm matches. Clone size, where shown, is once, few, many, or a class for clones that have expanded.

>.|TRBJ1-1|.|TRBV28
TGTGCCAGCAGTTCCCCCGGCGCCCTGAACACTGAAGCTTTCTTT
CASSSPGALNTEAFF
>TRBD2|TRBJ2-1|once|TRBV10-2
TGCGCCAGCAGTGAAAGCGGGATTGGGTACAATGAGCAGTTCTTC
CASSESGIGYNEQFF
>.|TRBJ2-7|.|TRBV6-5
TGTGCCAGCAGGGGCATGGGGGCCTACGAGCAGTACTTC
CASRGMGAYEQYF
>.|TRBJ2-7|.|TRBV5-5
TGTGCCAGCAGCTTGTTTTTATCTACGGGACAACGACTTTCAAACCAGTACTTC
CASSLFLSTGQRLSNQYF
>.|TRBJ1-2|few|TRBV5-1
TGCGCCAGCAGCTTGGGAAAGTCCAACAGCTTACACTATGGCTACACCTTC
CASSLGKSNSLHYGYTF
>TRBD1|TRBJ1-1|.|TRBV15
TGTGCCACCAGCACCTTAACAGGGGCCACTGAAGCTTTCTTT
CATSTLTGATEAFF
>.|TRBJ2-2|.|TRBV19
TGTGCCAGTAGGAGCAGCAATTCGAACACCGGGGAGCTGTTTTTT
CASRSSNSNTGELFF
>TRBD1|TRBJ1-5|.|TRBV28
TGTGCCAGCAGTTTCTCAGGGGGGTGGTTGCAGCCCCAGCATTTT
CASSFSGGWLQPQHF
>TRBD1|TRBJ2-7|.|TRBV10-2
TGCGCCAGCAGTATATCCGGGACAGTTGGCGAGCAGTACTTC
CASSISGTVGEQYF
>.|TRBJ2-4|.|TRBV29-1
TGCAGCGTGCAGAGCTATTTAGCCAAAAACATTCAGTACTTC
CSVQSYLAKNIQYF
>TRBD2|TRBJ2-7|.|TRBV18
TGTGCCAGCTCACCCGGGACTAGCGGACCCTCCTACGAGCAGTACTTC
CASSPGTSGPSYEQYF
>.|TRBJ2-3|.|TRBV19
TGTGCCAGTATGGGGCAGCAAACAGATACGCAGTATTTT
CASMGQQTDTQYF
>TRBD1|TRBJ2-1|.|TRBV5-6
TGTGCCAGCAAAAGACAGGGGTACAATGAGCAGTTCTTC
CASKRQGYNEQFF
>TRBD1|TRBJ2-1|.|TRBV18
TGTGCCAGCTCACCAGACAGGGTGTACAATGAGCAGTTCTTC
CASSPDRVYNEQFF
>TRBD1|TRBJ1-2|.|TRBV6-1
TGTGCCAGCAGTGGCGGACAGGGGCCCATCCATGGCTACACCTTC
CASSGGQGPIHGYTF
>.|TRBJ2-1|.|TRBV6-6
TGTGCCAGCAGTTACTCGCAGCGGAATGAGCAGTTCTTC
CASSYSQRNEQFF
>TRBD2|TRBJ2-1|.|TRBV4-2
TGTGCCAGCAGCCAAGATCGCGCGCGGCTAGCGGGGGATAATGAGCAGTTCTTC
CASSQDRARLAGDNEQFF
>TRBD2|TRBJ2-5|.|TRBV11-2
TGTGCCAGCAGCTTAGCCCGGACTAGCGGGTACCAAGAGACCCAGTACTTC
CASSLARTSGYQETQYF
>.|TRBJ1-2|once|TRBV5-6
TGTGCCAGCAGCTGGACACCAAACTATGGCTACACCTTC
CASSWTPNYGYTF
>.|TRBJ2-2|.|TRBV7-9
TGTGCCAGCAGCATCTATACGCTAAACACCGGGGAGCTGTTTTTT
CASSIYTLNTGELFF
>.|TRBJ1-5|.|TRBV5-5
TGTGCCAGCAGCTTGGCCGTAGGGGGTGCTCAGCCCCAGCATTTT
CASSLAVGGAQPQHF
>.|TRBJ2-7|.|TRBV28
TGTGCCAGCAGTTTGTTGGGACTCGAATCCTACGAGCAGTACTTC
CASSLLGLESYEQYF
>.|TRBJ2-2|.|TRBV1
TGCACCAGCAGCCAAGATAGGAGCGTACGGGAACTAGCGGGAGAAATTAACACCGGGGAGCTGTTTTTT
CTSSQDRSVRELAGEINTGELFF
>TRBD1|TRBJ1-2|.|TRBV19
TGTGCCAGTAGTATAAGACAGGGTGGCTACACCTTC
CASSIRQGGYTF
>TRBD1|TRBJ1-1|.|TRBV6-5
TGTGCCACGGGACAGGGGATATCTGAAGCTTTCTTT
CATGQGISEAFF
>.|TRBJ2-5|few|TRBV2
TGTGCCAGCAGTGAACAGACAGAGACCCAGTACTTC
CASSEQTETQYF
>.|TRBJ2-3|.|TRBV10-3
TGTGCCTCCAAGGAATCTAGCACAGATACGCAGTATTTT
CASKESSTDTQYF
>TRBD2|TRBJ2-5|.|TRBV30
TGTGCCTGGAGTTTGAAACGGGGGGTACAAGAGACCCAGTACTTC
CAWSLKRGVQETQYF
>TRBD1|TRBJ1-4|.|TRBV28
TGTGCCAGCAGTTTAGGGGGACAGGGGGCACACGAAAAACTGTTTTTT
CASSLGGQGAHEKLFF
>TRBD2|TRBJ2-1|.|TRBV4-2
TGTGCCAGCAGCCAAGTCCTAGCGGGAAATGAGCAGTTCTTC
CASSQVLAGNEQFF
>TRBD1|TRBJ2-3|.|TRBV5-4
TGTGCCAGCAGCTTGGCAGGGGGCGCATACACAGATACGCAGTATTTT
CASSLAGGAYTDTQYF
>.|TRBJ2-7|.|TRBV28
TGTGCCAGCAGGGAGGGAGTAATCCACGAGCAGTACTTC
CASREGVIHEQYF
>.|TRBJ2-7|.|TRBV6-6
TGTGCCAGCAGAAACCCACGGGGAGGCTCCTCCTACGAGCAGTACTTC
CASRNPRGGSSYEQYF
>TRBD1|TRBJ1-3|once|TRBV7-6
TGTGCCAGCAGCTTACGGGGCGGACAGGGGGTAAACACCATATATTTT
CASSLRGGQGVNTIYF
>TRBD2|TRBJ2-5|.|TRBV5-6
TGTGCCAGCAGCTTACAGCTGAGCGGGGTGCAGATGAAGACCCAGTACTTC
CASSLQLSGVQMKTQYF
>TRBD2|TRBJ2-1|.|TRBV13
TGTGCCAGCAGCCCCCCAGCGGGAGGCCCCTACAATGAGCAGTTCTTC
CASSPPAGGPYNEQFF
>.|TRBJ2-4|once|TRBV6-5
TGTGCCAGCAGTTACCCAGCCAAAAACATTCAGTACTTC
CASSYPAKNIQYF
>.|TRBJ2-6|.|TRBV6-5
TGTGCCAGCAGTTACCAAGGTACTGGGGCCAACGTCCTGACTTTC
CASSYQGTGANVLTF
>TRBD1|TRBJ2-2|.|TRBV2
TGTGCCAGCAGTGGGGGGACAGGGGATTTAACCGGGGAGCTGTTTTTT
CASSGGTGDLTGELFF
>.|TRBJ2-3|.|TRBV5-1
TGCGCCAGCAGCGTAAGACAGGCTAGCACAGATACGCAGTATTTT
CASSVRQASTDTQYF
>TRBD2|TRBJ2-7|.|TRBV29-1
TGCAGCGTTGGAGGGACTAGCGGGTCCTACGAGCAGTACTTC
CSVGGTSGSYEQYF
>.|TRBJ1-1|few|TRBV28
TGTGCCAGCAGTTTCGATAGCGGCAGGTACTCTTTCTTT
CASSFDSGRYSFF
>TRBD2|TRBJ2-2|.|TRBV2
TGTGCCAGCAGCGGACTAGCGGGAGACACCGGGGAGCTGTTTTTT
CASSGLAGDTGELFF
>.|TRBJ2-2|once|TRBV5-1
TGCGCCAGCAGCTTGGTAGGAGTGGGGGACTTAAACACCGGGGAGCTGTTTTTT
CASSLVGVGDLNTGELFF
>TRBD1|TRBJ1-2|.|TRBV30
TGTGCCTGGGCCGGCTTACAGGGGTTACATGGCTACACCTTC
CAWAGLQGLHGYTF
>.|TRBJ1-1|.|TRBV5-1
TGCGCCAGCAGCTTGGAAACGAGAATGAACACTGAAGCTTTCTTT
CASSLETRMNTEAFF
>TRBD1|TRBJ2-5|.|TRBV29-1
TGCAGCGTCAGGGACAGCCCTGGGGCCCAGTACTTC
CSVRDSPGAQYF
>.|TRBJ2-3|.|TRBV28
TGTGCCAGCTTCGGCGGGTGGGGCGATACGCAGTATTTT
CASFGGWGDTQYF
>.|TRBJ1-1|.|TRBV4-1
TGCGCCAGCAGCCATCTGGGGAGGACGGTGAACACTGAAGCTTTCTTT
CASSHLGRTVNTEAFF
>.|TRBJ2-3|.|TRBV30
TGTGCCTGGAGTCGAGGGTCAGATACGCAGTATTTT
CAWSRGSDTQYF
>TRBD1|TRBJ2-1|.|TRBV5-6
TGTGCCAGCAGCTTGGGGACAGGGCTCCTAAGACAGTTCTTC
CASSLGTGLLRQFF
>TRBD1|TRBJ1-2|.|TRBV6-5
TGTGCCAGCAGCGCCCAGGGGGGGGCCTATGGCTACACCTTC
CASSAQGGAYGYTF
>.|TRBJ2-7|.|TRBV7-9
TGTGCCAGCAGCTTCACAGGGTACGAGCAGTACTTC
CASSFTGYEQYF